This entry describes one T cell receptor (beta chain). The antigen it binds to is not known. No base qualities exist here, and no much larger clone lies one base off it. The sample comes from a study of graft-versus-host responses after intestinal transplantation listed by TCRdb under 2021. The study in broad terms: Multivisceral, liver-intestinal, or isolated intestinal transplants were received by the recipients. All recipients received anti-thymocyte globulin induction followed by maintenance tacrolimus and steroids for approximately 3 years. After intestinal transplantation, graft-versus-host and host-versus-graft alloreactive T cell clones in the graft, circulation and bone marrow were tracked using bulk TCR-beta CDR3 sequencing. To identify alloreactive clones, pre-transplant mixed lymphocyte reaction products were sequenced and compared with unstimulated pre-transplant donor and recipient T cells. The cohort enrolled under 25 intestinal transplant recipients including one retransplant, and a few patients lacking pretransplant specimens were excluded. Donor T cell macrochimerism was defined as a peak of at least 4% donor T cells among recipient peripheral blood mononuclear cells. Instead of going to the commercial service, samples from a few later patients were sequenced in-house on an Illumina MiSeq and processed with MiXCR. The study at large found these results: In the allografts of patients with donor T cell macrochimerism, GvH to HvG T cell clonal ratios were high. Early after transplant, peak levels of circulating GvH clones were found to be associated with declines in HvG clones. GvH clones were detected in recipient bone marrow, and some appeared earlier in ileal mucosa or blood, consistent with an intestinal mucosal origin. The relatively low number and heterogeneity of intestinal transplant patients limited the conclusions.

The CDR3, cysteine through phenylalanine, is 14 amino acids long. Just CDR3 DNA is preserved here, 42 bases in frame from base 1. CDR1 and CDR2 are drawn from the germline V gene (reference sequence): GTSNPN, SVGIG. V is shortened by 1 base, J by 4 bases, and the region joining them spans 11 bases. The time point label for this specimen denotes: cells obtained before transplantation from donor or recipient. CD3+CD4+ and CD3+CD8+ populations were FACS-sorted from unstimulated pre-transplant donor and recipient cells taken from spleen or lymph nodes. Libraries were prepared through the immunoSEQ multiplex PCR assay. In most patients, genomic DNA was isolated using the Qiagen DNeasy Blood and Tissue Kit and sent frozen to Adaptive Biotechnologies for TCR sequencing. For most patients, high-throughput TCR-beta CDR3 sequencing of genomic DNA was performed by Adaptive Biotechnologies. Per the authors' processing: Adaptive's ImmunoSEQ software was the source of the TCR sequencing data for fewer than 20 patients, while a few other patients were processed with MiXCR and VDJtools. To correct CD4 versus CD8 sorting errors, sequences present in both subsets at a frequency ratio below 5:1 were removed. CDR3 nucleotide sequences shared by donor and recipient were removed because the origin of these sequences could not be assigned. To count as alloreactive, a clone needed at least 2-fold expansion over unstimulated cells and a minimum CFSE-low frequency of 0.002% (template counts) or 0.001% (read counts). A clone was considered mappable if detected in the sequenced pre-transplant spleen, lymph node, or MLR CFSE-low populations of the donor or recipient. Cumulative frequency of alloreactive clones was calculated as a percentage of all sequences weighted by copy number. The table was pulled from immuneACCESS by TCRdb, which kept in-frame rearrangements only. Such tables lose some clones; where checked, under half of the loss comes from unresolved V genes, and the rest has no known cause. V, J and clone size are taken as reported in that table, and D and trimming were inferred from the DNA itself. The sample table records some 48,000 clones; approximately 96% of these occur just once. The ten largest clones take up 0.2% to 0.25% of the sample.

The rearranged chain carries TRBV30 and TRBJ2-1, with the D gene call left open. This TCR came from a human donor who was the organ donor for an intestinal transplant. Sequencing was performed on unstimulated CD8+ T cells sorted from spleen or lymph node cells, taken before transplant. CDR3 reads: CAWSGVGSYNEQFF. The DNA is TGTGCCTGGAGTGGGGTCGGTTCATACAATGAGCAGTTCTTC.